One sample yielded the 14 T cell receptor beta chains listed below, sequenced in a study. TCRdb called the 5' RACE reads again in MiXCR, with one record for every CDR3 protein. This sample has about 32,000 distinct CDR3 sequences, with approximately 24% found just once. The sequenced sample consisted of memory CD4+ T cells sorted from blood. Subset specified: memory CD4+ T cells, CD4+CD45RO+CD25-. These receptors all stem from a female donor with breast cancer.

This chain uses TRBV5-1 with TRBJ2-3; maybe TRBD2 (5 bases). CDR1 is SGHRS, CDR2 YFSETQ, per germline. CDR3 size: 16 residues. Trimming shortened V by 0 bases and J by 6 bases, and 17 bases separated the two germline ends. CDR3 coding DNA: TGCGCCAGCAGCTTGGAGGACGGAGGCCTATGGGATACGCAGTATTTT. Its translation: CASSLEDGGLWDTQYF. The full variable domain, its missing parts supplied by reference TRBV5-1 and TRBJ2-3, is KAGVTQTPRYLIKTRGQQVTLSCSPISGHRSVSWYQQTPGQGLQFLFEYFSETQRNKGNFPGRFSGRQFSNSRSEMNVSTLELGDSALYLCASSLEDGGLWDTQYFGPGTRLTVL.

This clonotype was seen ten or more times. The chain carries TRBV12-3 or TRBV12-4 and TRBJ2-5; the match to TRBD1 covers 8 bases. V lost 4 bases and J lost 5; bases outside the gene matches: 9. The CDR3 contains 15 residues. CDR3 residues: CASSSGGTGGETQYF. DNA of the CDR3: TGTGCCAGCAGTTCAGGGGGGACAGGAGGGGAGACCCAGTACTTC.

The rearrangement joins TRBV15 to TRBJ2-1, with TRBD2 as a possible D gene (6 bases). CDR1 is LNHNV, CDR2 YYDKDF, per germline (reference sequence). Trimming took off 0 bases at V and 2 bases at J, with 8 bases between the two ends. The CDR3 runs 15 residues. The CDR3 DNA is TGTGCCACCAGCAGAGAGCGGGGCCCCTACAATGAGCAGTTCTTC. Encoded protein: CATSRERGPYNEQFF.

This clonotype has a count of ten or more. The chain combines TRBV27 with TRBJ1-5; 7 bases agree with TRBD1. Germline CDR1 reads MNHEY; CDR2 reads SMNVEV (reference sequence). The CDR3 loop spans 13 amino acids. V trimming: 3 bases; J trimming: 4 bases; junction bases outside the gene matches: 0. The CDR3 region has the DNA TGTGCCAGCAGTTTGACAGGGAATCAGCCCCAGCATTTT. It codes for CASSLTGNQPQHF.

This clonotype has only a few counts. The chain uses TRBV5-1 and TRBJ2-1, with 7 bases that match TRBD2. V lost 0 bases and J lost 4; bases outside the gene matches: 7. Germline CDR1 SGHRS, CDR2 YFSETQ. This CDR3 is 16 amino acids long. CDR3 bases: TGCGCCAGCAGCTTGGGGGGGGGACGTACGTACAATGAGCAGTTCTTC. It yields the protein CASSLGGGRTYNEQFF.

This sequence joins TRBV6-5 and TRBJ1-6; possibly TRBD1 for D (5 bases). Germline CDR1 MNHEY, CDR2 SVGAGI. V lost 5 bases, J lost 6 bases, and 20 bases lay in between. The CDR3 is made up of 17 amino acids. The CDR3 spells CASSDQDTLMGNSPLHF. The CDR3, as DNA: TGTGCCAGCAGTGACCAGGACACCCTGATGGGTAATTCACCCCTCCACTTT.

Worth noting for this clonotype: Being one base from a much bigger clone, this may be a read error. CDR3 region: CASGLLNTGELFF. CDR3 nucleotide sequence: TGTGCCAGCGGTTTATTGAACACCGGGGAGCTGTTTTTT. The V call is TRBV27, the J call TRBJ2-2, with no clear D. The CDR3 sequence is 13 residues long. CDR1 MNHEY and CDR2 SMNVEV come from the germline V gene (reference sequence).

This clonotype was seen just once. A read error is possible here, since a much larger clone lies one base away. The rearrangement joins TRBV28 to TRBJ2-7; 7 bases align to TRBD1. This CDR3 is 13 amino acids long. Trimming took 8 bases from V and 3 from J; bases not matched to a gene: 7. Germline lookup yields CDR1 MDHEN and CDR2 SYDVKM. The CDR3 loop reads CASDPGQRYEQYF. The CDR3 DNA reads TGTGCCAGCGACCCGGGACAGCGCTACGAGCAGTACTTC.

Remarks on this clonotype: A much larger clone differs by one base, so this may be a read error. The chain couples TRBV6-5 to TRBJ1-5; weak D call: TRBD1 (5 bases). The CDR3 extends over 16 amino acids. CDR1 and CDR2 from the germline V gene are MNHEY and SVGAGI. As DNA, the CDR3 is TGTGCCAGCAGTTACAGACAGCCAAATAGCCATCAGCCCCAGCATTTT. Its translation: CASSYRQPNSHQPQHF.

V gene TRBV9 combines with J gene TRBJ2-7; 7 nucleotides line up with TRBD2. V lost 0 bases to trimming and J lost 2 bases; unmatched junction nucleotides: 11. The CDR3 is 17 residues long. Germline V gene sequence: CDR1 SGDLS, CDR2 YYNGEE. The DNA for the CDR3 is TGTGCCAGCAGCGTAGGTTGGGGGGGACGGGCAGCCTACGAGCAGTACTTC. It yields the protein CASSVGWGGRAAYEQYF.

At least ten counts were recorded for this clonotype. The chain employs TRBV20-1 and TRBJ2-6; no clear D gene. V lost 2 bases and J 1 base, leaving 9 bases between the germline ends. This CDR3 is built from 15 residues. Looked up from germline, CDR1 is DFQATT and CDR2 is SNEGSKA (reference sequence). CDR3 in DNA: TGCAGTGCTAGATCCCCTAGTTCTGGGGCCAACGTCCTGACTTTC. Residues: CSARSPSSGANVLTF.

J is TRBJ2-5 and V is TRBV9; no clear D gene. The CDR3 has 12 amino acids. Between the trimmed V and J ends, which lost 0 bases and 5 bases, there was a span of 5 bases. Germline V gives CDR1 SGDLS, CDR2 YYNGEE. The CDR3 sequence is CASSVGEETQYF. DNA of the CDR3: TGTGCCAGCAGCGTAGGAGAGGAGACCCAGTACTTC.

In regard to this clonotype: Germline and junction disagree at one end, which may indicate a read error. The V gene is TRBV7-9, the J gene TRBJ1-2; D unresolved. The CDR3 spans 17 residues. CDR1 and CDR2 (germline): SEHNR, FQNEAQ (reference sequence). CDR3 nucleotide sequence: TGTGCCAGCAGCTTAATCCCCTCCGACGGTGCTAACTATGGCTTCACCTTC. This encodes CASSLIPSDGANYGFTF.

As for this clonotype: Given a much more abundant clone one base away, this may be a read error. The genes are TRBV6-2 or TRBV6-3 and TRBJ2-7; D not resolved. There are 15 residues in the CDR3. Germline CDR1 MNHEY, CDR2 SVGEGT. The germline V and J ends were trimmed by 7 bases and 3 bases, with 19 bases remaining between them. CDR3 protein: CASTPMARDGYEQYF. CDR3 nucleotide sequence: TGTGCCAGCACCCCGATGGCGCGAGATGGCTACGAGCAGTACTTC.